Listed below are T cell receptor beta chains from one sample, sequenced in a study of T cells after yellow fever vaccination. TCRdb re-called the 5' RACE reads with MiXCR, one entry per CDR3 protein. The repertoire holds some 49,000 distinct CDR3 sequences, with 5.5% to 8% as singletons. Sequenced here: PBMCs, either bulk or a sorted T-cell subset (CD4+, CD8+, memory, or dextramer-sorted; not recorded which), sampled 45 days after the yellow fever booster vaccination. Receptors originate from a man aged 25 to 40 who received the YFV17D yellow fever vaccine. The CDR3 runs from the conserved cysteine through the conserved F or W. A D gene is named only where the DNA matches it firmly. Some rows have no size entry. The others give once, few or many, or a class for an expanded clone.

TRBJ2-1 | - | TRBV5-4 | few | CASSLPGGQMYNEQFF | TGTGCCAGCAGCCTACCGGGAGGACAGATGTACAATGAGCAGTTCTTC
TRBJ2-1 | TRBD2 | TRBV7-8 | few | CASSSGTSDYNEQFF | TGTGCCAGCAGCTCCGGGACTAGCGATTACAATGAGCAGTTCTTC
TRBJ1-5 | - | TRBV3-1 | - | CASSQAASNQPQHF | TGTGCCAGCAGCCAAGCCGCTAGCAATCAGCCCCAGCATTTT
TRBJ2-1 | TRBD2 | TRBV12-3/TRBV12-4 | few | CASSLSGISYEQFF | TGTGCCAGCAGCCTTAGCGGGATCTCCTATGAGCAGTTCTTC
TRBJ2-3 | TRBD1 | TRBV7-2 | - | CSSSSQGRADTQYF | TGTTCCAGCAGCTCACAGGGGAGAGCAGATACGCAGTATTTT
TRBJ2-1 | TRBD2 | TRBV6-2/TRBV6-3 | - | CASSYSLAGSYNEQFF | TGTGCCAGCAGTTACTCACTAGCGGGCTCCTACAATGAGCAGTTCTTC
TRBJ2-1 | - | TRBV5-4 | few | CASSLAYNEQFF | TGTGCCAGCAGCCTAGCGTACAATGAGCAGTTCTTC
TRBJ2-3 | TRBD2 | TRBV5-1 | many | CASSPDASGYTDTQYF | TGCGCCAGCAGCCCGGATGCTAGCGGGTACACAGATACGCAGTATTTT
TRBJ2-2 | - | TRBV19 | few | CASKAQNTGELFF | TGTGCCAGTAAAGCCCAAAACACCGGGGAGCTGTTTTTT
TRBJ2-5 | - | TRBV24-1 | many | CATSDRQSQETQYF | TGTGCCACCAGTGATCGACAGTCTCAAGAGACCCAGTACTTC
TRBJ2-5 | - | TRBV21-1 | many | CASSPSDRVETQYF | TGTGCCAGCAGCCCCAGCGACAGGGTGGAGACCCAGTACTTC
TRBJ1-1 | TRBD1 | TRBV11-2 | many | CASSLDGTGYTEAFF | TGTGCCAGCAGCTTAGATGGGACAGGGTACACTGAAGCTTTCTTT
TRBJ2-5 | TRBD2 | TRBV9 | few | CASSVGGRAGETQYF | TGTGCCAGCAGCGTAGGAGGGAGGGCGGGGGAGACCCAGTACTTC
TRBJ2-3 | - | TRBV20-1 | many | CSANTPADTQYF | TGCAGTGCTAATACCCCAGCAGATACGCAGTATTTT
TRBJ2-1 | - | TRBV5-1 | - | CASSLSGEGAGQFF | TGCGCCAGCAGCTTATCTGGTGAAGGGGCTGGGCAGTTCTTC
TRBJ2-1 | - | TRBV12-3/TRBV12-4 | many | CASSPEGSYNEQFF | TGTGCCAGCAGCCCCGAGGGCTCCTACAATGAGCAGTTCTTC
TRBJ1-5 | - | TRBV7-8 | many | CASRVGRNSNQPQHF | TGTGCCAGCAGGGTGGGACGGAACTCAAATCAGCCCCAGCATTTT
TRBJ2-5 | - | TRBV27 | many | CASSLRLGGETQYF | TGTGCCAGCAGTTTAAGGCTAGGTGGCGAGACCCAGTACTTC
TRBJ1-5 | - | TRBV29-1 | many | CSVEEMEGQPQHF | TGCAGCGTTGAAGAGATGGAGGGACAGCCCCAGCATTTT
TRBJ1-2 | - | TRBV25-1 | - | CASSDSGKNYGYTF | TGTGCCAGCAGTGATTCCGGGAAGAACTATGGCTACACCTTC
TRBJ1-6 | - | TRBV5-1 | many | CASSLEVDNSPLHF | TGCGCCAGCAGCTTGGAAGTAGATAATTCACCCCTCCACTTT
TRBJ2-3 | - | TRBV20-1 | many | CSASRQTDTQYF | TGCAGTGCTAGTCGACAAACAGATACGCAGTATTTT
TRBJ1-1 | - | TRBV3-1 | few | CASSQLEEAFF | TGTGCCAGCAGCCAACTGGAGGAAGCTTTCTTT
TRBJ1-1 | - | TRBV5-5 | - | CASSLEGGNTEAFF | TGTGCCAGCAGCTTGGAAGGGGGGAACACTGAAGCTTTCTTT
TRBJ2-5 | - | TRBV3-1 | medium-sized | CASSLNTGGTQYF | TGTGCCAGCAGCCTTAACACCGGTGGGACCCAGTACTTC
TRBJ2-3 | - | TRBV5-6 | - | CASSWSGPWGTDTQYF | TGTGCCAGCAGCTGGAGTGGTCCTTGGGGCACAGATACGCAGTATTTT
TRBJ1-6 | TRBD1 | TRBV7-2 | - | CASSYLLGQGSPLHF | TGTGCCAGCAGCTATCTTCTGGGACAGGGGTCACCCCTCCACTTT
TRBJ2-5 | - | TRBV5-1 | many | CASRPPSQETQYF | TGCGCCAGCAGACCACCATCCCAAGAGACCCAGTACTTC
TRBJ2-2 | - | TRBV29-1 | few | CSVEGWGNTGELFF | TGCAGCGTTGAAGGATGGGGGAACACCGGGGAGCTGTTTTTT
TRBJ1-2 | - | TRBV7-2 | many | CASSSSGPYGYTF | TGTGCCAGCAGCTCCTCAGGGCCATATGGCTACACCTTC
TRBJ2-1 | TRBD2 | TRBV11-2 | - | CASSPNLLAGAYNEQFF | TGTGCCAGCAGCCCTAACCTACTAGCGGGAGCCTACAATGAGCAGTTCTTC
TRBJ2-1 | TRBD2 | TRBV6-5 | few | CASSSWLAGQYSYNEQFF | TGTGCCAGCAGTTCTTGGCTAGCGGGCCAATACAGTTACAATGAGCAGTTCTTC
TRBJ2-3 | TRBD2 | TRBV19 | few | CASSSGSFTDTQYF | TGTGCCAGTAGTAGCGGGAGTTTTACAGATACGCAGTATTTT
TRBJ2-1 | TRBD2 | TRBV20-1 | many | CSASFLKTGTKLNEQFF | TGCAGTGCTAGCTTTTTAAAAACCGGGACTAAGCTCAATGAGCAGTTCTTC
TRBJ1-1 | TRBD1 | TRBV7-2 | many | CASSSKQGTLNTEAFF | TGTGCCAGCAGCTCCAAACAGGGGACATTGAACACTGAAGCTTTCTTT
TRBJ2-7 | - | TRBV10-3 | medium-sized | CAISLGENEQYF | TGTGCCATCAGCCTCGGTGAAAACGAGCAGTACTTC
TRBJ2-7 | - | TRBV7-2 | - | CASSQGGAVPSSYEQYF | TGTGCCAGCAGCCAGGGGGGAGCGGTCCCGAGCTCCTACGAGCAGTACTTC
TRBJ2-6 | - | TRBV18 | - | CASSRQQFSGANVLTF | TGTGCCAGCTCACGTCAACAGTTCTCTGGGGCCAACGTCCTGACTTTC
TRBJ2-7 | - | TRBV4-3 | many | CASSRTRGQDYEQYF | TGCGCCAGCAGCCGCACCCGGGGACAAGACTACGAGCAGTACTTC
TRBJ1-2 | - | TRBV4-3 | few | CASSQEGHRNYGYTF | TGCGCCAGCAGCCAAGAGGGACATCGAAACTATGGCTACACCTTC
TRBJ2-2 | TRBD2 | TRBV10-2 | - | CATGTSGSAGELFF | TGCGCCACCGGGACTAGCGGGAGTGCCGGGGAGCTGTTTTTT
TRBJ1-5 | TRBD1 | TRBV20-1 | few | CSATGQGVAQPQHF | TGCAGTGCCACGGGACAGGGGGTCGCTCAGCCCCAGCATTTT